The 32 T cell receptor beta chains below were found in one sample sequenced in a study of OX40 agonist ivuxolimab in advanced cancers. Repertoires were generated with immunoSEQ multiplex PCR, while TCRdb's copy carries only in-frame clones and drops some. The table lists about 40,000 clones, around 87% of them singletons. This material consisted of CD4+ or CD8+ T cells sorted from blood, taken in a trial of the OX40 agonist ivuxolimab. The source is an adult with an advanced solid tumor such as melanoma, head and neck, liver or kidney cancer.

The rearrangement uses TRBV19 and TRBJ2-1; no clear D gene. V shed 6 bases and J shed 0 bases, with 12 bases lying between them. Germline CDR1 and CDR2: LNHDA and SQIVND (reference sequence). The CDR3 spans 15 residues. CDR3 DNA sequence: TGTGCCAGTAGGTCTTCAAGCAGCTCCTACAATGAGCAGTTCTTC. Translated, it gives CASRSSSSSYNEQFF.

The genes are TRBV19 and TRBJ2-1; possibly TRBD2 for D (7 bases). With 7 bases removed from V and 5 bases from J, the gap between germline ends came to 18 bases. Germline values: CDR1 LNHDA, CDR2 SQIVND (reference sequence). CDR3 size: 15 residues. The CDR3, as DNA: TGTGCCAGTAACGAAGGGGGGGCGGGGCACAATGAGCAGTTCTTC. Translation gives CASNEGGAGHNEQFF.

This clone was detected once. The CDR3: CASSLGGGLGRTEAFF. The CDR3, as DNA: TGTGCCAGCAGCTTAGGAGGGGGCCTCGGCAGAACTGAAGCTTTCTTT. The chain has TRBV11-2 and TRBJ1-1; the match to TRBD1 covers 7 bases. Trimming removed 1 base from V and 5 bases from J; junction bases left unmatched: 10. Germline V CDR1 and CDR2: SGHAT, FQNNGV. This CDR3 comprises 16 residues.

CDR3 in amino acids: CASSFGRELGEQYF. CDR3 DNA: TGTGCCAGCAGCTTCGGGCGGGAGCTTGGCGAGCAGTACTTC. The rearrangement links TRBV7-9 to TRBJ2-7; 7 bases are a match to TRBD2. The germline V gene encodes CDR1 SEHNR and CDR2 FQNEAQ (reference sequence). CDR3 length: 14 residues. V shed 3 bases and J 6 bases; nucleotides not matched to a gene: 8.

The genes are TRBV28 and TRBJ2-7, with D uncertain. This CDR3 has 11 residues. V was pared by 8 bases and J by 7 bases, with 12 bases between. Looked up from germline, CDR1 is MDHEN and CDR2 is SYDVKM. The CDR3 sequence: CASRRGWEQYF. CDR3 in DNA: TGTGCCAGCCGTCGTGGATGGGAGCAGTACTTC.

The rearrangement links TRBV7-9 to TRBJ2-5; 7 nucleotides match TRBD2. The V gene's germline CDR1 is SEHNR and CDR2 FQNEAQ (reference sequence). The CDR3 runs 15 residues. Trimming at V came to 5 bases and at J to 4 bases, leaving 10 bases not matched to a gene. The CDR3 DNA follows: TGTGCCAGCAGCCCCCTGGCGGGAGAGGTAGAGACCCAGTACTTC. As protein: CASSPLAGEVETQYF. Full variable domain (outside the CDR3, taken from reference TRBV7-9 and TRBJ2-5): DTGVSQNPRHKITKRGQNVTFRCDPISEHNRLYWYRQTLGQGPEFLTYFQNEAQLEKSRLLSDRFSAERPKGSFSTLEIQRTEQGDSAMYLCASSPLAGEVETQYFGPGTRLLVL.

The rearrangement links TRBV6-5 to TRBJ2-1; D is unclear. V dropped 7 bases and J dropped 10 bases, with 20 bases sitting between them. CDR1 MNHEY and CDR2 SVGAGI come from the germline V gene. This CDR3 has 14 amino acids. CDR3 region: CASTPPSRDKEQFF. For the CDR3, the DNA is TGTGCCAGCACCCCGCCAAGCAGAGATAAAGAGCAGTTCTTC.

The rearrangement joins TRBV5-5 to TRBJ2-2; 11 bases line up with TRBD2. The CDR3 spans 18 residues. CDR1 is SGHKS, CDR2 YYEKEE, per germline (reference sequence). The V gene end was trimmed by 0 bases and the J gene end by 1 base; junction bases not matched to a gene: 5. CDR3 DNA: TGTGCCAGCAGCTTGGTGATAGCGGGAGGGGTGAACACCGGGGAGCTGTTTTTT. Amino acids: CASSLVIAGGVNTGELFF.

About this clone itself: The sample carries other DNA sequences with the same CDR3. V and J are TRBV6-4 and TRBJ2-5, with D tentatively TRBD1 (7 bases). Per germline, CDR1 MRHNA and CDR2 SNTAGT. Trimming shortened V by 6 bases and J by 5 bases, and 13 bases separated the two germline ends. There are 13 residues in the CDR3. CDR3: CASSKTGRETQYF. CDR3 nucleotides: TGTGCCAGCAGCAAGACAGGGAGGGAGACCCAGTACTTC.

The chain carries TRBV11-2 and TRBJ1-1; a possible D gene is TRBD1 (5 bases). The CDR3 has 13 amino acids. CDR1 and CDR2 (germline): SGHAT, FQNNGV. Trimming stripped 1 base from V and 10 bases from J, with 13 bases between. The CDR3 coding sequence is TGTGCCAGCAGCTTAGGCCTTGACAGAAGAGCTTTCTTT. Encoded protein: CASSLGLDRRAFF.

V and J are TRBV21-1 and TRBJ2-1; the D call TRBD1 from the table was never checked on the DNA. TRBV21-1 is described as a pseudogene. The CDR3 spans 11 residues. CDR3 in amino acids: CARGHGQEQFF. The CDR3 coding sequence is TGTGCCAGAGGCCACGGACAGGAGCAGTTCTTC.

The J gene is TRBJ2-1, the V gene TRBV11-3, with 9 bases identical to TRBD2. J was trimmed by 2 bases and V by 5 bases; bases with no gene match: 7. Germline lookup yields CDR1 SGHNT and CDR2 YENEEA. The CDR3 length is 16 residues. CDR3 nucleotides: TGTGCCAGCAGCCAGCGACTAGCGGAGGCCTACAATGAGCAGTTCTTC. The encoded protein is CASSQRLAEAYNEQFF.

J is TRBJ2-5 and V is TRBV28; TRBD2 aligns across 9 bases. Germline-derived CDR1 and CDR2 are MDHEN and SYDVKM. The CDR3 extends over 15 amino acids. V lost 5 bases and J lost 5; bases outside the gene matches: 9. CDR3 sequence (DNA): TGTGCCAGCAGTAGCTTTAGCGGGAGAGAGGAGACCCAGTACTTC. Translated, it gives CASSSFSGREETQYF.

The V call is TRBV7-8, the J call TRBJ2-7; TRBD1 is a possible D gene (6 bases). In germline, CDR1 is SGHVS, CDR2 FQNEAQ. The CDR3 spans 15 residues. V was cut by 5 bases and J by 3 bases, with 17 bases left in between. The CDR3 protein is CASSPRGLSDYEQYF. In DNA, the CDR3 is TGTGCCAGCAGCCCGAGGGGGTTGTCAGACTACGAGCAGTACTTC. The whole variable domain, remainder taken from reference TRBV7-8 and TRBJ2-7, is GAGVSQSPRYKVAKRGQDVALRCDPISGHVSLFWYQQALGQGPEFLTYFQNEAQLDKSGLPSDRFFAERPEGSVSTLKIQRTQQEDSAVYLCASSPRGLSDYEQYFGPGTRLTVT.

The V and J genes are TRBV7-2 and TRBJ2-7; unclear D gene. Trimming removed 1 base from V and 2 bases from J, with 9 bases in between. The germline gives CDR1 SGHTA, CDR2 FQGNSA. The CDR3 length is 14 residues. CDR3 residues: CASSLDQATYEQYF. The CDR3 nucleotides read TGTGCCAGCAGCTTAGATCAGGCGACCTACGAGCAGTACTTC. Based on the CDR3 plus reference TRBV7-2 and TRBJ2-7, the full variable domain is GAGVSQSPSNKVTEKGKDVELRCDPISGHTALYWYRQSLGQGLEFLIYFQGNSAPDKSGLPSDRFSAERTGGSVSTLTIQRTQQEDSAVYLCASSLDQATYEQYFGPGTRLTVT.

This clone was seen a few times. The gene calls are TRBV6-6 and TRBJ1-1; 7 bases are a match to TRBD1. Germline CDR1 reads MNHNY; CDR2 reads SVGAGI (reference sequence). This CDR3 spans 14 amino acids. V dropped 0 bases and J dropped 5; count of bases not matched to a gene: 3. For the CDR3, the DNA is TGTGCCAGCAGTTACTCAGGGGGCAGGACTGAAGCTTTCTTT. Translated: CASSYSGGRTEAFF.

The CDR3 spells CASRREIYNSPLHF. CDR3 sequence (DNA): TGTGCCAGCAGAAGGGAAATCTATAATTCACCCCTCCACTTT. This sequence joins TRBV28 and TRBJ1-6; D is unresolved. The V end lost 6 bases, the J end lost 3 bases, and 9 bases lay between the germline ends. Germline V gene lookup returns CDR1 MDHEN and CDR2 SYDVKM. The CDR3 length is 14 residues.

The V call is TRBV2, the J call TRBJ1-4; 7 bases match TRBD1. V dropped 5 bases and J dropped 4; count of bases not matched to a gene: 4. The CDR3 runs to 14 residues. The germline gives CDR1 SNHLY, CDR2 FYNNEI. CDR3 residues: CASSSRDSNEKLFF. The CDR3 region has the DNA TGTGCCAGCAGTTCCCGGGACAGTAATGAAAAACTGTTTTTT. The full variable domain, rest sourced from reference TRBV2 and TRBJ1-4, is EPEVTQTPSHQVTQMGQEVILRCVPISNHLYFYWYRQILGQKVEFLVSFYNNEISEKSEIFDDQFSVERPDGSNFTLKIRSTKLEDSAMYFCASSSRDSNEKLFFGSGTQLSVL.

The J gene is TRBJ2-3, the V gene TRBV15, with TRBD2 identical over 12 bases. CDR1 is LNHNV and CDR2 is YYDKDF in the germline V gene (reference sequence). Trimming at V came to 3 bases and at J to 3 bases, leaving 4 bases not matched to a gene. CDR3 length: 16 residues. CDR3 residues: CATSSGLAGGTDTQYF. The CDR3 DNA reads TGTGCCACCAGCAGTGGGCTAGCGGGAGGGACAGATACGCAGTATTTT.

The DNA of the CDR3 is TGTGCCAGCAGTTTGGGGCTGGGAGGGACAGGAGTGTATAGGCCCCAGCATTTT. As protein: CASSLGLGGTGVYRPQHF. The chain has TRBV28 and TRBJ1-5; 8 nucleotides line up with TRBD1. Germline V gives CDR1 MDHEN, CDR2 SYDVKM. The V gene end was trimmed by 3 bases and the J gene end by 9 bases; junction bases not matched to a gene: 19. The CDR3 loop spans 18 amino acids.

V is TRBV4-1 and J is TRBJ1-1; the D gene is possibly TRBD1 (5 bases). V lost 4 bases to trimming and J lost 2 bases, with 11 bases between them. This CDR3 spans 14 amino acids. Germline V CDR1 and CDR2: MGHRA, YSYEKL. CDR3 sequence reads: CASSRLGGNTEAFF. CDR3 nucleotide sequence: TGCGCCAGCAGCCGGCTCGGGGGTAACACTGAAGCTTTCTTT.

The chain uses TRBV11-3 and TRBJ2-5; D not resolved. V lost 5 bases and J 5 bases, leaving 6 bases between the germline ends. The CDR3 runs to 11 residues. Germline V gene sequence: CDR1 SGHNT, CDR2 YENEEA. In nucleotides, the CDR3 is TGTGCCAGCAGCCTTGGGGAGACCCAGTACTTC. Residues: CASSLGETQYF.

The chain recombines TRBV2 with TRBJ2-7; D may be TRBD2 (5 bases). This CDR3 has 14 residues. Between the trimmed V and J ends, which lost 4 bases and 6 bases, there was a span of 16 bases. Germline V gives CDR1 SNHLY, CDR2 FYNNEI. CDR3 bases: TGTGCCAGCAGTGGTTCTCGGGGTAAGAGCGAGCAGTACTTC. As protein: CASSGSRGKSEQYF.

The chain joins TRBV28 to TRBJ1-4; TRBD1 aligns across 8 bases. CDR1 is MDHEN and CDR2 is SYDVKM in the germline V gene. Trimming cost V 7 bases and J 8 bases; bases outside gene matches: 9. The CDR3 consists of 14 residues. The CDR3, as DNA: TGTGCCAGCAACCTCAGGGGGCTCGAGGAAAAACTGTTTTTT. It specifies CASNLRGLEEKLFF. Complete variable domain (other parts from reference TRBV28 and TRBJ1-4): DVKVTQSSRYLVKRTGEKVFLECVQDMDHENMFWYRQDPGLGLRLIYFSYDVKMKEKGDIPEGYSVSREKKERFSLILESASTNQTSMYLCASNLRGLEEKLFFGSGTQLSVL.

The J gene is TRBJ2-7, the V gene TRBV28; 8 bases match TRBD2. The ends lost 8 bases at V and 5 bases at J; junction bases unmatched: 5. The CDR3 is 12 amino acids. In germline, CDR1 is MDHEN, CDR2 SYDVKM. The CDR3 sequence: CASRGGRDEQYF. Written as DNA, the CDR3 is TGTGCCAGCCGGGGGGGGAGGGACGAGCAGTACTTC. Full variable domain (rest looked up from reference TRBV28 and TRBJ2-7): DVKVTQSSRYLVKRTGEKVFLECVQDMDHENMFWYRQDPGLGLRLIYFSYDVKMKEKGDIPEGYSVSREKKERFSLILESASTNQTSMYLCASRGGRDEQYFGPGTRLTVT.

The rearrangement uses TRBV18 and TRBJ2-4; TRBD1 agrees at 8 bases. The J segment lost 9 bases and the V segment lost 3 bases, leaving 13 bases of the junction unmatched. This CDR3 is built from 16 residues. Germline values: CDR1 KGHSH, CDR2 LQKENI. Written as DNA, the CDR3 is TGTGCCAGCTCACCCCCCCGACAGGGGCGGGTAGGCATTCAGTACTTC. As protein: CASSPPRQGRVGIQYF.

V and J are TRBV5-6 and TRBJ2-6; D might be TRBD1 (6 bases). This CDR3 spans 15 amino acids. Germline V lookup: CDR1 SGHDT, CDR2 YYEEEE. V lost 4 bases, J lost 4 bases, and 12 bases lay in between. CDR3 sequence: CASSTPDSGANVLTF. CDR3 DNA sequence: TGTGCCAGCAGCACGCCGGACAGCGGGGCCAACGTCCTGACTTTC. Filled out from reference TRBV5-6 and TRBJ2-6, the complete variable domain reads DAGVTQSPTHLIKTRGQQVTLRCSPKSGHDTVSWYQQALGQGPQFIFQYYEEEERQRGNFPDRFSGHQFPNYSSELNVNALLLGDSALYLCASSTPDSGANVLTFGAGSRLTVL.

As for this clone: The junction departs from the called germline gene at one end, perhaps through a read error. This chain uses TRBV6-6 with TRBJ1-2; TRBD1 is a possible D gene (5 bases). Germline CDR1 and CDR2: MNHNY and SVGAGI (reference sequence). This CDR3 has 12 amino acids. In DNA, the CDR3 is TGTGCCAGCAGTTCCCCCGCCGGGGGTTTGGGCTTC. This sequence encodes CASSSPAGGLGF.

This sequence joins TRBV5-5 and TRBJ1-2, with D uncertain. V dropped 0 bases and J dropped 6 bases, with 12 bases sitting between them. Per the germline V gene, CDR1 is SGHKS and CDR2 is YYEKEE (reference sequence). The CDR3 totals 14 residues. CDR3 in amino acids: CASSLALDADGYTF. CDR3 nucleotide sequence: TGTGCCAGCAGCTTGGCCCTAGACGCAGATGGCTACACCTTC.

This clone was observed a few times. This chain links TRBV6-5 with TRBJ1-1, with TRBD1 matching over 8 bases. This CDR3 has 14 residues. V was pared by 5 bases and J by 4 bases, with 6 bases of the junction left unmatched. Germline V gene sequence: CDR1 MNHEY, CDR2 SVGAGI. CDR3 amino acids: CASSGTGWGTEAFF. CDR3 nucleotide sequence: TGTGCCAGCAGTGGGACAGGATGGGGCACTGAAGCTTTCTTT.

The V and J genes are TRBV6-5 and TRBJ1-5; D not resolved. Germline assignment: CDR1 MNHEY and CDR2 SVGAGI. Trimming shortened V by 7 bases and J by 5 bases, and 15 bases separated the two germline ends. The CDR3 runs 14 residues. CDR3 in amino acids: CASKKGQHYQPQHF. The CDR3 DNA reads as TGTGCCAGCAAAAAGGGCCAACATTATCAGCCCCAGCATTTT.

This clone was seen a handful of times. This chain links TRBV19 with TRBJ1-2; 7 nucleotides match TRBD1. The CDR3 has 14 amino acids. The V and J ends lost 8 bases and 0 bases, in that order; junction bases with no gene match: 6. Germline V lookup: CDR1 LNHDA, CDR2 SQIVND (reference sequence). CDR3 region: CASGGDRPNYGYTF. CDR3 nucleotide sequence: TGTGCCAGTGGAGGGGACAGACCTAACTATGGCTACACCTTC.